Listed here are 21 T cell receptor beta chains from one sample, sequenced in a study of T cells in Graves' hyperthyroidism and ophthalmopathy. The source material, RNA transcripts, was used to amplify TCR beta CDR3 regions. HTBI primers were employed in a first-round RT-PCR of the TCR CDR3. MiXCR, run by TCRdb on the multiplex PCR reads, gives a single entry per CDR3 protein. This table holds some 300,000 distinct CDR3 sequences, around 15% found once. Sequencing was done on a sample of blood. These receptor sequences come from a woman aged 40 to 50 with Graves' hyperthyroidism.

The rearrangement joins TRBV7-9 to TRBJ2-1; D is unresolved. Germline loops: CDR1 SEHNR, CDR2 FQNEAQ (reference sequence). The CDR3 runs 15 residues. Trimming stripped 3 bases from V and 12 bases from J, with 21 bases between. CDR3 amino acids: CASSLALPLGMGQFF. The CDR3 region has the DNA TGTGCCAGCAGCTTGGCCCTGCCTCTCGGAATGGGGCAGTTCTTC.

This clonotype was seen a handful of times. The genes are TRBV6-1 and TRBJ2-1; 8 bases are a match to TRBD2. CDR3 length equals 15 residues. J was trimmed by 6 bases and V by 6 bases; bases with no gene match: 10. Looked up from germline, CDR1 is MNHNS and CDR2 is SASEGT. The CDR3 region has the DNA TGTGCCAGCAGCGAGCCGGGACTAGGGACCAATGAGCAGTTCTTC. This translates into CASSEPGLGTNEQFF.

This clonotype was recorded at least ten times. V usage is TRBV7-2 and J usage is TRBJ2-1; TRBD2 aligns across 8 bases. This CDR3 has 17 amino acids. The V gene's germline CDR1 is SGHTA and CDR2 FQGNSA. With V trimmed by 1 base and J by 10 bases, 15 bases remained unmatched. The CDR3 DNA is TGTGCCAGCAGCTTAGACGTCCTAGCGGGCAGGTCGGGCGAGCAGTTCTTC. Translated, it gives CASSLDVLAGRSGEQFF. The entire variable domain, with the rest obtained from reference TRBV7-2 and TRBJ2-1, is as follows: GAGVSQSPSNKVTEKGKDVELRCDPISGHTALYWYRQSLGQGLEFLIYFQGNSAPDKSGLPSDRFSAERTGGSVSTLTIQRTQQEDSAVYLCASSLDVLAGRSGEQFFGPGTRLTVL.

In its sample, this clonotype was seen a few times. V and J are TRBV6-5 and TRBJ1-2, with D possibly being TRBD1 (5 bases). Germline assignment: CDR1 MNHEY and CDR2 SVGAGI. Trimming pared 0 bases from V and 2 bases from J, leaving 16 bases between. This CDR3 has 17 residues. In DNA form, the CDR3 reads TGTGCCAGCAGTTACTCGATCGTAGTCTGGGGCAACTATGGCTACACCTTC. Translated: CASSYSIVVWGNYGYTF.

This clonotype was counted many times. The chain recombines TRBV5-1 with TRBJ1-2; TRBD1 might be the D (6 bases). This CDR3 comprises 14 residues. V lost 4 bases and J 8 bases, leaving 18 bases between the germline ends. Looked up from germline, CDR1 is SGHRS and CDR2 is YFSETQ. CDR3 region: CASSLDRLLRGYTF. CDR3 DNA sequence: TGCGCCAGCAGCCTCGACAGGCTTCTCCGGGGCTACACCTTC.

This clonotype was observed a few times. This chain links TRBV25-1 with TRBJ1-1; D might be TRBD1 (5 bases). The CDR3 is 13 amino acids. Trimming pared 4 bases from V and 8 bases from J, leaving 14 bases between. Germline loops: CDR1 MGHDK, CDR2 SYGVNS. The CDR3 DNA reads as TGTGCCAGCAGTGGACGTAGAGGGGCGGAAGCTTTCTTT. Its translation is CASSGRRGAEAFF.

V usage is TRBV6-1 and J usage is TRBJ2-5, with D maybe TRBD1 (6 bases). Germline V CDR1 and CDR2: MNHNS, SASEGT. There are 13 residues in the CDR3. V was clipped by 5 bases and J by 4 bases, with 11 bases between them. The CDR3 here is CASSLQGRETQYF. CDR3 coding DNA: TGTGCCAGCAGTCTTCAGGGGCGAGAGACCCAGTACTTC.

The V call is TRBV19, the J call TRBJ2-7; 15 bases are a match to TRBD2. Germline trimming cut 5 bases from V and 0 bases from J; bases unmatched to any gene: 8. This CDR3 comprises 18 residues. Germline V CDR1 and CDR2: LNHDA, SQIVND (reference sequence). This CDR3 is CASSPGTSGRPSSYEQYF. The CDR3 nucleotides are TGTGCCAGTAGTCCTGGGACTAGCGGGAGGCCAAGCTCCTACGAGCAGTACTTC.

This clonotype was counted ten times or more. The CDR3 DNA is TGTGCCAGCAGCCTAAGTTTCGTGGCAGGGAGAGACACTGAAGCTTTCTTT. This codes for CASSLSFVAGRDTEAFF. J is TRBJ1-1 and V is TRBV7-6; D is perhaps TRBD1 (5 bases). The CDR3 contains 17 residues. V was trimmed by 5 bases and J by 3 bases, leaving 22 bases between them. Per the germline V gene, CDR1 is SGHVS and CDR2 is FNYEAQ.

In this sample, this clonotype turned up many times. The chain carries TRBV6-1 and TRBJ2-5, with D unclear. Germline V lookup: CDR1 MNHNS, CDR2 SASEGT. This CDR3 is built from 14 residues. Trimming took off 5 bases at V and 5 bases at J, with 15 bases between the two ends. For the CDR3, the DNA is TGTGCCAGCAGTAAACCACCCCTCGACGAGACCCAGTACTTC. Its protein is CASSKPPLDETQYF.

The genes are TRBV3-1 and TRBJ2-4, with 7 nucleotides matching TRBD1. Trimming took 4 bases from V and 1 from J; bases not matched to a gene: 7. This CDR3 spans 16 amino acids. The germline V gene has CDR1 LGHDT and CDR2 YNNKEL (reference sequence). In DNA form, the CDR3 reads TGTGCCAGCAGCCGTCCTGTACAGGGGGCCAAAAACATTCAGTACTTC. It specifies CASSRPVQGAKNIQYF.

This clonotype has a count of ten or more. The CDR3 region has the DNA TGTGCCAGCAGACCTATGAAGACAGGGGGCTCCTACGAGCAGTACTTC. Translation gives CASRPMKTGGSYEQYF. The chain recombines TRBV28 with TRBJ2-7; 9 bases map to TRBD1. CDR3 length equals 16 residues. V dropped 6 bases and J dropped 0; count of bases not matched to a gene: 9. Germline V CDR1 and CDR2: MDHEN, SYDVKM.

This clonotype was detected ten times or more. This rearrangement joins TRBV29-1 to TRBJ2-1, with TRBD2 matching 7 bases. The germline CDR1 and CDR2 sequences are SQVTM and ANQGSEA. The CDR3 sequence is 16 residues long. J gave up 0 bases and V 3 bases, and 8 bases lay outside the gene matches. Here the CDR3 reads CSVDGTNPSSYNEQFF. The CDR3 DNA is TGCAGCGTTGATGGGACTAATCCGAGCTCCTACAATGAGCAGTTCTTC.

A few counts support this clonotype. This chain uses TRBV19 with TRBJ1-5, with D uncertain. The CDR3 is made up of 14 amino acids. The germline V and J ends were trimmed by 5 bases and 7 bases, with 15 bases remaining between them. Germline V gene lookup returns CDR1 LNHDA and CDR2 SQIVND (reference sequence). The CDR3: CASSFRMGGQPQHF. The CDR3 region has the DNA TGTGCCAGTAGTTTTCGAATGGGAGGCCAGCCCCAGCATTTT. Looking up the rest from reference TRBV19 and TRBJ1-5 gives the full variable domain: DGGITQSPKYLFRKEGQNVTLSCEQNLNHDAMYWYRQDPGQGLRLIYYSQIVNDFQKGDIAEGYSVSREKKESFPLTVTSAQKNPTAFYLCASSFRMGGQPQHFGDGTRLSIL.

CDR3 nucleotide sequence: TGTGCCAGCTCCCTCGGGATCCAGGGTGGTCAGCCCCAGCATTTT. This gives the protein CASSLGIQGGQPQHF. The chain carries TRBV18 and TRBJ1-5; possible D gene TRBD1, 5 bases. CDR1 KGHSH and CDR2 LQKENI come from the germline V gene. Trimming took 6 bases from V and 6 from J, leaving 18 bases between them. The length of the CDR3 is 15 residues. The full variable domain, rest sourced from reference TRBV18 and TRBJ1-5, is NAGVMQNPRHLVRRRGQEARLRCSPMKGHSHVYWYRQLPEEGLKFMVYLQKENIIDESGMPKERFSAEFPKEGPSILRIQQVVRGDSAAYFCASSLGIQGGQPQHFGDGTRLSIL.

This clonotype came up a few times. The chain uses TRBV19 and TRBJ2-7; no definite D call. V shed 1 base and J shed 6 bases, with 10 bases lying between them. The CDR3 is 13 amino acids. CDR1 is LNHDA, CDR2 SQIVND, per germline (reference sequence). The CDR3 nucleotides are TGTGCCAGTAGTATAGGAACAGACGCCGAGCAGTACTTC. It translates to CASSIGTDAEQYF.

V gene TRBV12-5 combines with J gene TRBJ2-2; D gene unclear. V lost 8 bases, J lost 1 base, and 23 bases lay in between. Per the germline V gene, CDR1 is LGHNT and CDR2 is FRNRAP. This CDR3 spans 18 amino acids. The CDR3 sequence is CASTSGPSANMNTGELFF. CDR3 bases: TGTGCTAGTACCTCCGGGCCGAGCGCAAATATGAACACCGGGGAGCTGTTTTTT.

Only one count was recorded for this clonotype. The rearrangement uses TRBV28 and TRBJ2-5; possibly TRBD2 for D (6 bases). Trimming removed 7 bases from V and 5 bases from J, with 20 bases in between. The CDR3 has 15 amino acids. CDR1 is MDHEN and CDR2 is SYDVKM in the germline V gene. CDR3 bases: TGTGCCAGCATAGGGGAGCCTCGGGGGTGGGAGACCCAGTACTTC. As protein: CASIGEPRGWETQYF. Drawing the rest from reference TRBV28 and TRBJ2-5, the complete variable domain is DVKVTQSSRYLVKRTGEKVFLECVQDMDHENMFWYRQDPGLGLRLIYFSYDVKMKEKGDIPEGYSVSREKKERFSLILESASTNQTSMYLCASIGEPRGWETQYFGPGTRLLVL.

This clonotype was seen repeatedly, ten times or more. The chain uses TRBV12-3 or TRBV12-4 and TRBJ1-5; D may be TRBD1 (5 bases). The CDR3 sequence is 15 residues long. Trimming removed 3 bases from V and 3 bases from J, with 12 bases in between. CDR3 nucleotides: TGTGCCAGCAGTTTTAGGCAGGGTTCCAATCAGCCCCAGCATTTT. This codes for CASSFRQGSNQPQHF.

This clonotype was counted ten times or more. The chain carries TRBV7-9 and TRBJ2-5; 11 nucleotides line up with TRBD2. The CDR3 length is 16 residues. The V segment lost 7 bases and the J segment 1 base; nucleotides outside the gene matches: 8. From germline, CDR1 is SEHNR and CDR2 FQNEAQ (reference sequence). The CDR3 loop reads CASTSLAGATQETQYF. CDR3 DNA sequence: TGTGCCAGCACCTCACTAGCGGGAGCAACCCAAGAGACCCAGTACTTC.

This clonotype was observed a handful of times. The V call is TRBV7-2, the J call TRBJ1-3; no reliable D call. Germline CDR1 is SGHTA and CDR2 is FQGNSA. V lost 3 bases to trimming and J lost 0 bases, with 12 bases between them. CDR3 length equals 16 residues. The CDR3 DNA is TGTGCCAGCAGCTTCGGCCCCTCTACCTCTGGAAACACCATATATTTT. Translation gives CASSFGPSTSGNTIYF.